This T cell receptor (beta chain) was captured in a study of CD8+CD57+ T cells in acquired aplastic anemia. About the research overall: The average for DNA from sorted CD4+ and CD8+ cells was roughly 3 ug. For CD4+ cells, healthy donors had an average of approximately 9.8 million reads.

Trimming left V 11 bases short and J 7 bases short, with 18 bases between. Germline assignment: CDR1 ENHRY and CDR2 SYGVKD. This CDR3 spans 12 amino acids. As concerns this clonotype: What it binds is not known.

Using genomic DNA as the template, TCR beta VDJ and CDR3 profiling was carried out. A single record per CDR3 protein comes from TCRdb applying MiXCR to the reads. The data show roughly 130,000 distinct CDR3 sequences, with about 48% seen just once and roughly 2.7% held by the top ten. Study findings and constraints: Almost 30 shared CD8+ CDR3s appeared highly expressed within patients' immunodominant clones. CD8+ Simpson's diversity did not differ significantly between patients and controls.

This chain joins TRBV10-3 and TRBJ2-7; D might be TRBD2 (6 bases). Sequenced material: sorted CD4+, CD8+, or CD8+CD57+ T cells (not recorded which) from PBMCs. The clonotype was recovered from a human donor in good health, serving as a control. As DNA, the CDR3 is TGTGCCGCAAATGGGGGGTTCGGGGAGCAGTACTTC. This sequence encodes CAANGGFGEQYF.